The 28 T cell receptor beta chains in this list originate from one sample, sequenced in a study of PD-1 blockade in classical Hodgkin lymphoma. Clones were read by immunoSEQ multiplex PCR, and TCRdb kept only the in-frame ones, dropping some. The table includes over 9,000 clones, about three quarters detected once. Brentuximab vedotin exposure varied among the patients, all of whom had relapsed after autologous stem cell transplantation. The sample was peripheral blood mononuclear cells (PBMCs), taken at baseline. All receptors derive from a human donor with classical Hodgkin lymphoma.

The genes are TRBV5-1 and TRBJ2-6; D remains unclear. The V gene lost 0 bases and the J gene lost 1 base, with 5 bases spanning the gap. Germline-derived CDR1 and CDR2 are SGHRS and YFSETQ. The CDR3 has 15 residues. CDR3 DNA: TGCGCCAGCAGCTTGGGGATTTCTGGGGCCAACGTCCTGACTTTC. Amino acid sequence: CASSLGISGANVLTF.

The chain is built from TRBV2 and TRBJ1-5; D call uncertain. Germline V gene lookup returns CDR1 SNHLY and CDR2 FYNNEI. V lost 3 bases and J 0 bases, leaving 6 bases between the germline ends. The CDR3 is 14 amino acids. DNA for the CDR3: TGTGCCAGCAGTGAGAACTATAGCAATCAGCCCCAGCATTTT. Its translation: CASSENYSNQPQHF.

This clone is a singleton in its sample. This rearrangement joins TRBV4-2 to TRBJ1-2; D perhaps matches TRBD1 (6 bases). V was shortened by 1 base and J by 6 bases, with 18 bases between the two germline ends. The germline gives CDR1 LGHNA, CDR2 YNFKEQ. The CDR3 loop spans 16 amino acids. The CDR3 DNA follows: TGTGCCAGCAGCCAAGCTGCGGCAGGGGTTTCTCATGGCTACACCTTC. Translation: CASSQAAAGVSHGYTF.

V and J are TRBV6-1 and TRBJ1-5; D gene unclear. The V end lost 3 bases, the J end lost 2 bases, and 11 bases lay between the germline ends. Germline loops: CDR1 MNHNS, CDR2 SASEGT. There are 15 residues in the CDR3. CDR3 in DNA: TGTGCCAGCAGTGACAGCCTAGAGGGCAATCAGCCCCAGCATTTT. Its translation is CASSDSLEGNQPQHF.

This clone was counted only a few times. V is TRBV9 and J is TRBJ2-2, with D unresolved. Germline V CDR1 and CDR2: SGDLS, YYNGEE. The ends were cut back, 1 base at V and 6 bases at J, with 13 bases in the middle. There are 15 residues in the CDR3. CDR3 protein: CASSVSGDVAGELFF. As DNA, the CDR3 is TGTGCCAGCAGCGTATCTGGCGATGTCGCCGGGGAGCTGTTTTTT.

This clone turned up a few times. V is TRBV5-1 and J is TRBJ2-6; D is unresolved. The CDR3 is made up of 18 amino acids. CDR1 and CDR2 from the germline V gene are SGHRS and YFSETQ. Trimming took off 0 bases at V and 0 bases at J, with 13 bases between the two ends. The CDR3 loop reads CASSLGPSFNSGANVLTF. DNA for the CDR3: TGCGCCAGCAGCTTGGGGCCCAGTTTTAACTCTGGGGCCAACGTCCTGACTTTC.

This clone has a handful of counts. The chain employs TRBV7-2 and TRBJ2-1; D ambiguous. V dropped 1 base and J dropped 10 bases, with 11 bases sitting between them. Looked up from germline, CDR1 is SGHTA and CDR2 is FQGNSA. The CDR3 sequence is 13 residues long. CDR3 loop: CASSLEIQLEQFF. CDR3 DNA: TGTGCCAGCAGCTTAGAGATCCAATTGGAGCAGTTCTTC.

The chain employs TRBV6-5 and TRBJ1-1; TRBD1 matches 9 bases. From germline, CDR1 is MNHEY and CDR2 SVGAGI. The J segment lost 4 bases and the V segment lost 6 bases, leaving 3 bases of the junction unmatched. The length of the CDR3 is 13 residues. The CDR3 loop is CASRQGAGTEAFF. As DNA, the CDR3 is TGTGCCAGCAGACAGGGGGCCGGCACTGAAGCTTTCTTT.

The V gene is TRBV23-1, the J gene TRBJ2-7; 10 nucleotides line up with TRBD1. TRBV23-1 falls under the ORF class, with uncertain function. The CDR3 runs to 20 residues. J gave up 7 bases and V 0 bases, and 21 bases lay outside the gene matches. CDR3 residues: CASSQSRPQTGTGDFWEQYF. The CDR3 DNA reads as TGCGCCAGCAGTCAATCGCGTCCCCAAACCGGGACAGGGGATTTCTGGGAGCAGTACTTC.

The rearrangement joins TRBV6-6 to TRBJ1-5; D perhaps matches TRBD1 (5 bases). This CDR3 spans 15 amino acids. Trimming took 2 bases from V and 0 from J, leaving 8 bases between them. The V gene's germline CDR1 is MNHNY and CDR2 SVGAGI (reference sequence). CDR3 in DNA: TGTGCCAGCAGTTACGGGGGGACTAGCAATCAGCCCCAGCATTTT. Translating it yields CASSYGGTSNQPQHF.

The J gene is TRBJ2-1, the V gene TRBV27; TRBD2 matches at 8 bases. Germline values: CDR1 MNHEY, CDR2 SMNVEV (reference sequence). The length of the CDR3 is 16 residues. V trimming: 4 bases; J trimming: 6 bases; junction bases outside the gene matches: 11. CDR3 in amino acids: CASSSPGVAGPNEQFF. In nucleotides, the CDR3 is TGTGCCAGCAGTTCCCCGGGGGTAGCGGGGCCCAATGAGCAGTTCTTC.

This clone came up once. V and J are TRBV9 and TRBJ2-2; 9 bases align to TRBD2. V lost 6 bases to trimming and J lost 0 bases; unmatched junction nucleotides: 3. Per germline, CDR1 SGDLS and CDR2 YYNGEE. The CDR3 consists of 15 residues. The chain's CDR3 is CASTPSGANTGELFF. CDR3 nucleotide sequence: TGTGCCAGCACCCCTAGCGGGGCGAACACCGGGGAGCTGTTTTTT.

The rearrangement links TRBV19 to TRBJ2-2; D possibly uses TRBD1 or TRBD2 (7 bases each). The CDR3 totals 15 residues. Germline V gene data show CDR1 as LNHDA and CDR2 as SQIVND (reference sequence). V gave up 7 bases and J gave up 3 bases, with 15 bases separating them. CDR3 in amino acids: CASKAGGGHTGELFF. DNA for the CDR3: TGTGCCAGTAAAGCAGGGGGGGGACACACCGGGGAGCTGTTTTTT.

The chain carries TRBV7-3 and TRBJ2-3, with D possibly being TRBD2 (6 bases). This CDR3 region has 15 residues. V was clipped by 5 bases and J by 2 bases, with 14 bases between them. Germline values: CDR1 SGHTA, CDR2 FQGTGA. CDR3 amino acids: CASSQVGGVTDTQYF. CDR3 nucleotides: TGTGCCAGCAGCCAGGTTGGCGGGGTCACAGATACGCAGTATTTT.

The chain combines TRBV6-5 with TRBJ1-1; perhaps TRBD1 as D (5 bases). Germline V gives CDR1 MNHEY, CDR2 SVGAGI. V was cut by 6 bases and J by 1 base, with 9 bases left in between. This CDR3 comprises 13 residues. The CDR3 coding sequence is TGTGCCAGCAGGATGCAGGGGAACACTGAAGCTTTCTTT. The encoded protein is CASRMQGNTEAFF.

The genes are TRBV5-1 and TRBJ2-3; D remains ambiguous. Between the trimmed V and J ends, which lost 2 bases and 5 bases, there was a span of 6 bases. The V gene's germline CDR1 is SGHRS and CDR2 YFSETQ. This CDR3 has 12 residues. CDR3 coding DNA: TGCGCCAGCAGCTTTCTGGTAGATACGCAGTATTTT. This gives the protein CASSFLVDTQYF.

The DNA for the CDR3 is TGTGCCAGCAGCTTAACGGAAAATTCGGGCTACACCTTC. Amino acids: CASSLTENSGYTF. This rearrangement joins TRBV11-2 to TRBJ1-2; D not resolved. Trimming removed 2 bases from V and 8 bases from J, with 12 bases in between. Looked up from germline, CDR1 is SGHAT and CDR2 is FQNNGV. This CDR3 is built from 13 residues.

This CDR3 is CASSFGTGNTEAFF. In DNA, the CDR3 is TGTGCCAGCTCATTCGGGACAGGCAACACTGAAGCTTTCTTT. The chain links TRBV18 to TRBJ1-1; 8 bases align to TRBD1. Germline CDR1 KGHSH, CDR2 LQKENI. Trimming cost V 5 bases and J 2 bases; bases outside gene matches: 4. This CDR3 comprises 14 residues.

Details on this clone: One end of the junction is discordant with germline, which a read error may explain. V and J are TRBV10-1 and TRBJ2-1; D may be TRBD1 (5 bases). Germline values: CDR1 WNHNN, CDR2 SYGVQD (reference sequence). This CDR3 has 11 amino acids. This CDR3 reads CASGEQDEQFF. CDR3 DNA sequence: TGCGCCAGCGGTGAACAGGACGAGCAGTTCTTC.

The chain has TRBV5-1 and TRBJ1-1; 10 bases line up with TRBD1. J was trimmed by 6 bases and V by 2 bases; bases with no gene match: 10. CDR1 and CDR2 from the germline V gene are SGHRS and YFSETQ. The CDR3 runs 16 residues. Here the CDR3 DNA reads TGCGCCAGCAGCTTAACCGGGACAGGGGTTAGGGCTGAAGCTTTCTTT. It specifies CASSLTGTGVRAEAFF.

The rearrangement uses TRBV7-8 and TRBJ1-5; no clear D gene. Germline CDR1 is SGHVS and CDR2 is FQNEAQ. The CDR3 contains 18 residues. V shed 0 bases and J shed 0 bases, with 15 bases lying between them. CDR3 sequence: CASSLAVGGLPSNQPQHF. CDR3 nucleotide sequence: TGTGCCAGCAGCTTAGCCGTTGGCGGTCTACCTAGCAATCAGCCCCAGCATTTT.

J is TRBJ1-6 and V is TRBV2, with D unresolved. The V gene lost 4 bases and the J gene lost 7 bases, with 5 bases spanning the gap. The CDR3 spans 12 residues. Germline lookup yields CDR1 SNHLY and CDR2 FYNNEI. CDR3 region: CASSVLNSPLHF. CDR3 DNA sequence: TGTGCCAGCAGTGTGCTGAATTCACCCCTCCACTTT.

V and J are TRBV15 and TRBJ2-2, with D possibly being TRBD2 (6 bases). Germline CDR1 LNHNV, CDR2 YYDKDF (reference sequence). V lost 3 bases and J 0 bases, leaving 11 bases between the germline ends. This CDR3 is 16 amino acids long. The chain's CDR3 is CATSRGDSTNTGELFF. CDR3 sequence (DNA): TGTGCCACCAGCAGGGGGGACTCCACGAACACCGGGGAGCTGTTTTTT.

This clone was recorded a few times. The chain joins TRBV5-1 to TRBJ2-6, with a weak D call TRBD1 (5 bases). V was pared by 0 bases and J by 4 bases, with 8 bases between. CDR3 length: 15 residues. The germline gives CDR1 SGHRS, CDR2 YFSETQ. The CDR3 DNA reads TGCGCCAGCAGCTTGGGGGGCTACGGGGCCAACGTCCTGACTTTC. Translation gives CASSLGGYGANVLTF.

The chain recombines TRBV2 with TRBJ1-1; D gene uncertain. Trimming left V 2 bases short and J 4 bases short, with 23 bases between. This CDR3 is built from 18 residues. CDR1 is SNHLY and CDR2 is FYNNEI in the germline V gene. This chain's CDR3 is CASSEPLYGFPSSTEAFF. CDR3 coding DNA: TGTGCCAGCAGTGAACCCCTGTACGGTTTCCCCTCGAGCACTGAAGCTTTCTTT.

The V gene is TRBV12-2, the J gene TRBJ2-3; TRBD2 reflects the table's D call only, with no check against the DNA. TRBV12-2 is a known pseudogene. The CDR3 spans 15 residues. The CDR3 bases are TGTGCAAGTCGACATAAGACTAGCGGGGGGAGTACGCAGTATTTT. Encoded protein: CASRHKTSGGSTQYF.

CDR3 sequence reads: CASSLAGGLINSPLHF. CDR3 nucleotide sequence: TGTGCCAGCAGTTTAGCAGGGGGCCTTATCAATTCACCCCTCCACTTT. The gene calls are TRBV27 and TRBJ1-6; 8 positions agree with TRBD1. The CDR3 is 16 residues long. Trimming took 2 bases from V and 7 from J; bases not matched to a gene: 7. Looked up from germline, CDR1 is MNHEY and CDR2 is SMNVEV (reference sequence).

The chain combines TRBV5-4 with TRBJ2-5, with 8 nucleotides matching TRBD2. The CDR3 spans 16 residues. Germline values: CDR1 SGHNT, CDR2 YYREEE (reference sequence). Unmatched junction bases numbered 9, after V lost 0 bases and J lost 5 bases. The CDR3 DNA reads TGTGCCAGCAGCTTGGATCGAGCGGGGGTAGGGGAGACCCAGTACTTC. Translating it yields CASSLDRAGVGETQYF.